Sequencing of this T cell receptor beta chain was carried out in a study of cytomegalovirus exposure and HLA in healthy donors. Findings and caveats of the study: Reports state that TCR beta sequences accurately predicted most subjects' HLA-A and HLA-B alleles. HLA allele associations emerged for roughly 17,000 TCR beta sequences in a later analysis, at 0.05 false discovery rate. The classifier was said to identify cytomegalovirus status with high specificity and sensitivity.

Per the germline V gene, CDR1 is SGHTA and CDR2 is FQGNSA. J lost 7 bases, V lost 5 bases, and 8 bases had no gene match. The CDR3 covers 15 residues. A remark on this clone: The antigen is not known.

This PCR relied on a set of 60 Vbeta primers and 13 Jbeta primers. Method: immunoSEQ multiplex PCR; TCRdb's copy keeps in-frame clones and lacks some. The sample holds around 190,000 clones, over 60% seen once. When sampled, the donors appeared nominally healthy, though they likely had unrecorded immune exposures. The chain combines TRBV7-2 with TRBJ2-2; 9 bases are shared with TRBD2. Sequencing input: PBMCs. The clonotype comes from a woman in her forties in good health and CMV-seronegative. The CDR3 loop reads CASSPGAGGFGELFF. Written as DNA, the CDR3 is TGTGCCAGCAGCCCCGGGGCGGGAGGGTTCGGGGAGCTGTTTTTT.